A single sample is the source of the 5 T cell receptor beta chains below, sequenced in a study of blood T cell repertoires in COVID-19 (dated by TCRdb to the early 2020s). The library was obtained by the immunoSEQ multiplex PCR assay. TCRdb took this table from immuneACCESS and kept in-frame rearrangements with V and J called. Such tables lack part of the clones; where checked against another copy, unresolved V genes explain under half of the gap, and the rest is unexplained. This sample holds 200,000 to 250,000 clones; 92% were observed only once. Clones ranked in the top ten supply over 0.75% of the sample. The sequenced sample was peripheral blood. These receptors all come from a man aged 55 to 70 with COVID-19, enrolled during active disease.

The chain links TRBV7-2 to TRBJ2-1, with 8 bases that match TRBD2. From germline, CDR1 is SGHTA and CDR2 FQGNSA. With 0 bases clipped from V and 1 base from J, the junction kept 2 bases outside the gene matches. This CDR3 has 16 residues. The CDR3 coding sequence is TGTGCCAGCAGCTTAGCGGCGGGAGGTTCCTACAATGAGCAGTTCTTC. Its translation: CASSLAAGGSYNEQFF.

The chain uses TRBV7-3 and TRBJ2-2; D uncertain. CDR1 and CDR2 (germline): SGHTA, FQGTGA. Trimming pared 5 bases from V and 1 base from J, leaving 8 bases between. CDR3 size: 14 residues. The DNA for the CDR3 is TGTGCCAGCAGCCTCCTAAGGAACACCGGGGAGCTGTTTTTT. Its translation is CASSLLRNTGELFF.

The genes are TRBV4-1 and TRBJ2-2; TRBD2 aligns across 7 bases. The germline gives CDR1 MGHRA, CDR2 YSYEKL. After removal of 0 bases from V and 6 bases from J, the junction contained 13 bases not matched to a gene. The CDR3 consists of 18 residues. As DNA, the CDR3 is TGCGCCAGCAGCCAAGAAAGCGTCTCGGCTGGGAGGGCCGGGGAGCTGTTTTTT. Translated: CASSQESVSAGRAGELFF.

This clone was seen a few times. The CDR3 spells CASSPAGAPTDTQYF. The CDR3 DNA follows: TGCGCCAGCAGTCCAGCGGGAGCCCCAACAGATACGCAGTATTTT. The genes are TRBV5-1 and TRBJ2-3, with 8 bases identical to TRBD2. The CDR3 spans 15 residues. Losses at the gene ends were 5 bases for V and 3 bases for J; bases not matched to a gene: 8. Germline assignment: CDR1 SGHRS and CDR2 YFSETQ.

The chain couples TRBV7-4 to TRBJ1-5; the D is unclear. Germline V gene sequence: CDR1 SGHVT, CDR2 SQSDAQ. V was cut by 0 bases and J by 0 bases, with 18 bases left in between. The CDR3 loop spans 19 amino acids. CDR3 residues: CASSLAFFGTEYSNQPQHF. The CDR3 DNA is TGTGCCAGCAGCTTAGCTTTCTTCGGTACAGAATATAGCAATCAGCCCCAGCATTTT.